The 8 T cell receptor beta chains in this list originate from one sample, sequenced in a study of blood T cells in healthy people across ages. With a J-beta primer mix and a sample-barcoded 5' primer, a second PCR ran about 6 to 11 cycles. In TCRdb, the 5' RACE reads were re-called with MiXCR into one record per CDR3 protein. The table lists around 650,000 distinct CDR3 sequences, roughly 32% of them singletons. Sequencing was done on a sample of blood. These receptors originate from a woman at least 80 years old in good health.

This clonotype was picked up many times. This sequence joins TRBV19 and TRBJ2-1; maybe TRBD1 (5 bases). The CDR3 is 14 residues long. The germline CDR1 and CDR2 sequences are LNHDA and SQIVND (reference sequence). V lost 7 bases to trimming and J lost 9 bases, with 19 bases between them. In DNA, the CDR3 is TGTGCCAGTACTCCCAGTGGGGCCCTCGGTGAGCAGTTCTTC. Its translation: CASTPSGALGEQFF.

This clonotype was seen a handful of times. The chain is built from TRBV14 and TRBJ2-5; 8 bases are shared with TRBD2. Germline V gene data show CDR1 as SGHDN and CDR2 as FVKESK. The V gene end was trimmed by 2 bases and the J gene end by 11 bases; junction bases not matched to a gene: 13. The CDR3 consists of 15 residues. DNA of the CDR3: TGTGCCAGCAGCCAAAGGGTAGCGGGGCAGGCTGAGCAGTACTTC. Amino acids: CASSQRVAGQAEQYF.

This clonotype was counted ten times or more. The rearrangement uses TRBV28 and TRBJ1-2; D not certain. V gave up 4 bases and J gave up 0 bases, with 12 bases separating them. This CDR3 has 15 amino acids. CDR1 is MDHEN, CDR2 SYDVKM, per germline. CDR3: CASSSALIPNYGYTF. In nucleotides, the CDR3 is TGTGCCAGCAGTTCCGCCTTAATCCCTAACTATGGCTACACCTTC.

A remark on this clonotype: A much more abundant neighbour one base away suggests this may be a read error. This sequence joins TRBV7-8 and TRBJ2-1, with D possibly being TRBD1 (5 bases). The CDR3 is 16 amino acids. Trimming took 6 bases from V and 10 from J, leaving 25 bases between them. Germline CDR1 SGHVS, CDR2 FQNEAQ. The DNA of the CDR3 is TGTGCCAGCAGTCCAACCTCCCGCGACAGTGCCTACGAGCAGTTCTTC. It specifies CASSPTSRDSAYEQFF.

This sequence joins TRBV29-1 and TRBJ1-4; 7 nucleotides agree with TRBD1. The CDR3 sequence is 14 residues long. Germline-derived CDR1 and CDR2 are SQVTM and ANQGSEA. V lost 0 bases and J lost 2; bases outside the gene matches: 0. The CDR3: CSVEEQGTNEKLFF. CDR3 sequence (DNA): TGCAGCGTTGAAGAACAGGGGACTAATGAAAAACTGTTTTTT.

This clonotype appeared many times. J is TRBJ2-7 and V is TRBV5-6; maybe TRBD1 (5 bases). The germline V and J ends were trimmed by 6 bases and 3 bases, with 13 bases remaining between them. The CDR3 has 13 residues. Germline loops: CDR1 SGHDT, CDR2 YYEEEE. The CDR3 coding sequence is TGTGCCAGCAATCTCCAGGGCGGCTACGAGCAGTACTTC. Its translation is CASNLQGGYEQYF. The whole variable domain, filled in from reference TRBV5-6 and TRBJ2-7, reads DAGVTQSPTHLIKTRGQQVTLRCSPKSGHDTVSWYQQALGQGPQFIFQYYEEEERQRGNFPDRFSGHQFPNYSSELNVNALLLGDSALYLCASNLQGGYEQYFGPGTRLTVT.

This clonotype has just a few counts. This chain joins TRBV6-6 and TRBJ1-6, with no clear D. The CDR3 runs 15 residues. Trimming pared 6 bases from V and 7 bases from J, leaving 16 bases between. Germline-derived CDR1 and CDR2 are MNHNY and SVGAGI (reference sequence). The CDR3 region is CASSRGSAINSPLHF. CDR3 sequence (DNA): TGTGCCAGCAGCCGAGGATCCGCTATCAATTCACCCCTCCACTTT.

On this clonotype itself: A much larger clone is a single base away; this may be a read error. V usage is TRBV20-1 and J usage is TRBJ1-6, with D maybe TRBD1 (5 bases). This CDR3 region has 14 residues. Per germline, CDR1 DFQATT and CDR2 SNEGSKA (reference sequence). This CDR3 is CSASPQGPGSPPHF. The CDR3 DNA follows: TGCAGTGCTAGTCCCCAGGGACCTGGCTCACCCCCCCACTTT.